The 27 T cell receptor beta chains presented below share a single source sample, sequenced in a study of CD8 T cells in ankylosing spondylitis (dated by TCRdb to about 2017). The library was obtained by 5' RACE. Data came from an Illumina HiSeq 2500. Using fastp trimming at Q25 and MiXCR clonotype assembly, TCRdb reanalyzed the public sequencing data and kept in-frame beta chains. A single entry per CDR3 protein holds the most common genes and DNA from its merged rows. A total of under 250,000 distinct CDR3 sequences appear in this sample, approximately 10% of them only once. The ten biggest clones cover 2% to 3% of the sample. The source material was blood, either unsorted or a sorted T cell fraction (not recorded which). The receptor source for this set is a male donor with ankylosing spondylitis or in good health (not recorded which).

The genes are TRBV5-1 and TRBJ2-2, with TRBD1 matching 9 bases. The germline V gene has CDR1 SGHRS and CDR2 YFSETQ. V dropped 7 bases and J dropped 5; count of bases not matched to a gene: 12. This CDR3 has 16 residues. CDR3 residues: CASVEAGQGVTGELFF. CDR3 bases: TGCGCCAGCGTGGAGGCGGGACAGGGTGTTACCGGGGAGCTGTTTTTT.

This clonotype was seen ten or more times. The chain employs TRBV5-1 and TRBJ1-2; D is possibly TRBD1 (6 bases). CDR3 length equals 14 residues. The germline CDR1 and CDR2 sequences are SGHRS and YFSETQ. The V gene lost 1 base and the J gene lost 6 bases, with 13 bases spanning the gap. In DNA form, the CDR3 reads TGCGCCAGCAGCTTGCGGGGGGCTAAAGATGGCTACACCTTC. The encoded protein is CASSLRGAKDGYTF. Based on the CDR3 plus reference TRBV5-1 and TRBJ1-2, the full variable domain is KAGVTQTPRYLIKTRGQQVTLSCSPISGHRSVSWYQQTPGQGLQFLFEYFSETQRNKGNFPGRFSGRQFSNSRSEMNVSTLELGDSALYLCASSLRGAKDGYTFGSGTRLTVV.

This clonotype was observed at least ten times. CDR3 DNA: TGCGCCAGCAGCTTGGTGGAGACAGGGACCGGGGAGCTGTTTTTT. Translating gives CASSLVETGTGELFF. The chain couples TRBV5-1 to TRBJ2-2; 7 bases match TRBD1. The V and J ends lost 0 bases and 5 bases, in that order; junction bases with no gene match: 4. There are 15 residues in the CDR3. Looked up from germline, CDR1 is SGHRS and CDR2 is YFSETQ.

This clonotype was seen repeatedly, ten times or more. The chain has TRBV5-1 and TRBJ2-7; D call uncertain. V was shortened by 4 bases and J by 1 base, with 3 bases between the two germline ends. The CDR3 is 11 residues long. The germline gives CDR1 SGHRS, CDR2 YFSETQ. The CDR3 DNA follows: TGCGCCAGCAGCAGATCCTACGAGCAGTACTTC. Protein sequence: CASSRSYEQYF.

This chain links TRBV27 with TRBJ2-1, with D unresolved. This CDR3 spans 15 amino acids. Trimming removed 6 bases from V and 8 bases from J, with 20 bases in between. Germline-derived CDR1 and CDR2 are MNHEY and SMNVEV (reference sequence). The CDR3 DNA follows: TGTGCCAGCAGCACTTACGTCCAGGCGGCGGATGAGCAGTTCTTC. This gives the protein CASSTYVQAADEQFF.

This clonotype was detected a few times. The genes are TRBV29-1 and TRBJ2-1; D possibly corresponds to TRBD2 (5 bases). Germline values: CDR1 SQVTM, CDR2 ANQGSEA. CDR3 length equals 16 residues. Trimming pared 3 bases from V and 0 bases from J, leaving 15 bases between. CDR3 amino acids: CSVETSSGDSYNEQFF. The DNA for the CDR3 is TGCAGCGTTGAGACATCCAGCGGAGACTCCTACAATGAGCAGTTCTTC.

The chain is built from TRBV7-6 and TRBJ2-7; unclear D gene. There are 13 residues in the CDR3. Per germline, CDR1 SGHVS and CDR2 FNYEAQ. Trimming stripped 0 bases from V and 6 bases from J, with 9 bases between. The CDR3: CASSLAPTSEQYF. Written as DNA, the CDR3 is TGTGCCAGCAGCTTAGCCCCCACAAGCGAGCAGTACTTC.

This clonotype was counted a few times. The genes are TRBV14 and TRBJ2-1; a weak D match, TRBD1 (5 bases). CDR1 is SGHDN, CDR2 FVKESK, per germline. Trimming stripped 3 bases from V and 4 bases from J, with 10 bases between. The CDR3 is 14 residues long. CDR3 in amino acids: CASSQKDTYNEQFF. CDR3 sequence (DNA): TGTGCCAGCAGCCAGAAGGACACGTACAATGAGCAGTTCTTC.

This clonotype was seen many times. The chain carries TRBV25-1 and TRBJ2-1; TRBD2 agrees at 8 bases. The CDR3 sequence is 15 residues long. Germline values: CDR1 MGHDK, CDR2 SYGVNS. V was pared by 3 bases and J by 6 bases, with 7 bases of the junction left unmatched. The CDR3 DNA reads TGTGCCAGCAGTGATCCCCGCGGACTAGCCAATGAGCAGTTCTTC. Amino acid sequence: CASSDPRGLANEQFF.

Concerning this clonotype: One end of the junction is discordant with germline, which a read error may explain. The genes are TRBV12-3 or TRBV12-4 and TRBJ2-2; 9 positions agree with TRBD1. The CDR3 is 15 residues long. The CDR3 protein is CASSPPGQGTAELFF. The CDR3 bases are TGTGCCAGCAGCCCCCCCGGACAGGGGACCGCGGAGCTGTTTTTT.

In this sample, this clonotype turned up many times. The rearrangement joins TRBV6-5 to TRBJ1-2; D remains unclear. The length of the CDR3 is 12 residues. The V and J ends lost 7 bases and 4 bases respectively, with 10 bases between them. The germline V gene encodes CDR1 MNHEY and CDR2 SVGAGI. The CDR3 here is CASTSPVYGYTF. DNA for the CDR3: TGTGCCAGCACCAGCCCAGTCTATGGCTACACCTTC.

This clonotype was picked up a small number of times. V gene TRBV7-9 combines with J gene TRBJ1-2; no clear D. Germline lookup yields CDR1 SEHNR and CDR2 FQNEAQ (reference sequence). V was trimmed by 5 bases and J by 0 bases, leaving 13 bases between them. The CDR3 sequence is 15 residues long. The CDR3 region has the DNA TGTGCCAGCAGCCCTGCGGGAGGGTCTAACTATGGCTACACCTTC. It encodes CASSPAGGSNYGYTF.

This clonotype was seen at least ten times. The chain recombines TRBV30 with TRBJ1-6; weak D call: TRBD1 (6 bases). Germline V gene data show CDR1 as GTSNPN and CDR2 as SVGIG (reference sequence). Trimming cost V 8 bases and J 4 bases, with 12 bases left between them. This CDR3 is built from 13 residues. The CDR3 reads CAGRDIYNSPLHF. CDR3 nucleotides: TGTGCCGGGCGGGACATTTATAATTCACCCCTCCACTTT.

This clonotype was counted at least ten times. Germline is not matched at one junction end, which may reflect a read error. The chain couples TRBV5-1 to TRBJ2-7, with D unresolved. In germline, CDR1 is SGHRS, CDR2 YFSETQ. The CDR3 covers 14 residues. CDR3 loop: CVSSLGTNGYEQYF. Written as DNA, the CDR3 is TGCGTCAGCAGCTTGGGAACAAATGGCTACGAGCAGTACTTC. Supplemented by reference TRBV5-1 and TRBJ2-7, the full variable domain reads KAGVTQTPRYLIKTRGQQVTLSCSPISGHRSVSWYQQTPGQGLQFLFEYFSETQRNKGNFPGRFSGRQFSNSRSEMNVSTLELGDSALYLCVSSLGTNGYEQYFGPGTRLTVT.

The chain joins TRBV3-1 to TRBJ1-2; a weak D match, TRBD1 (6 bases). This CDR3 is built from 15 residues. The germline V and J ends were trimmed by 3 bases and 3 bases, with 14 bases remaining between them. From germline, CDR1 is LGHDT and CDR2 YNNKEL (reference sequence). The CDR3 nucleotides read TGTGCCAGCAGCCAGGTACAGGGAGGGTACTATGGCTACACCTTC. Translation gives CASSQVQGGYYGYTF.

This clonotype was counted ten times or more. The CDR3 DNA sequence: TGCAGCGTCCTACCCCACCCAACTAACTATGGCTACACCTTC. Its translation: CSVLPHPTNYGYTF. The chain recombines TRBV29-1 with TRBJ1-2; D call uncertain. V was clipped by 6 bases and J by 0 bases, with 14 bases between them. CDR1 is SQVTM, CDR2 ANQGSEA, per germline. The CDR3 contains 14 residues.

This clonotype showed up many times. The rearrangement joins TRBV18 to TRBJ1-1; D remains unclear. V lost 2 bases and J lost 1, with 5 bases in between. Germline CDR1 KGHSH, CDR2 LQKENI. There are 13 residues in the CDR3. Here the CDR3 reads CASSPAGNTEAFF. The CDR3 coding sequence is TGTGCCAGCTCACCAGCAGGGAACACTGAAGCTTTCTTT. Full variable domain (outside the CDR3, taken from reference TRBV18 and TRBJ1-1): NAGVMQNPRHLVRRRGQEARLRCSPMKGHSHVYWYRQLPEEGLKFMVYLQKENIIDESGMPKERFSAEFPKEGPSILRIQQVVRGDSAAYFCASSPAGNTEAFFGQGTRLTVV.

This clonotype was counted many times. The chain uses TRBV20-1 and TRBJ2-5, with TRBD2 matching over 12 bases. V was clipped by 5 bases and J by 3 bases; unmatched bases: 1. This CDR3 is built from 13 residues. The germline V gene encodes CDR1 DFQATT and CDR2 SNEGSKA (reference sequence). The CDR3: CSAWTSGKETQYF. The CDR3 DNA sequence: TGCAGTGCTTGGACTAGCGGGAAAGAGACCCAGTACTTC.

The V and J genes are TRBV5-1 and TRBJ2-5, with 8 bases identical to TRBD2. The CDR3 is made up of 13 amino acids. Germline CDR1 is SGHRS and CDR2 is YFSETQ. V was clipped by 7 bases and J by 5 bases; unmatched bases: 7. The CDR3: CASSGGATETQYF. Written as DNA, the CDR3 is TGCGCCAGCTCCGGGGGGGCTACGGAGACCCAGTACTTC.

This sequence joins TRBV7-9 and TRBJ1-6; maybe TRBD1 (6 bases). The CDR3 runs 14 residues. Germline loops: CDR1 SEHNR, CDR2 FQNEAQ (reference sequence). V was trimmed by 3 bases and J by 10 bases, leaving 13 bases between them. CDR3: CASSFGQPQSPLHF. In nucleotides, the CDR3 is TGTGCCAGCAGCTTCGGACAGCCACAGTCACCCCTCCACTTT. Complete variable domain (other parts from reference TRBV7-9 and TRBJ1-6): DTGVSQNPRHKITKRGQNVTFRCDPISEHNRLYWYRQTLGQGPEFLTYFQNEAQLEKSRLLSDRFSAERPKGSFSTLEIQRTEQGDSAMYLCASSFGQPQSPLHFGNGTRLTVT.

This clonotype was counted at least ten times. The V and J genes are TRBV11-3 and TRBJ1-1, with TRBD1 as a possible D gene (5 bases). The CDR3 is made up of 13 amino acids. Germline CDR1 is SGHNT and CDR2 is YENEEA. V lost 6 bases to trimming and J lost 1 base, with 9 bases between them. The CDR3, as DNA: TGTGCCAGCAGAGGGACGGGGAACACTGAAGCTTTCTTT. It encodes CASRGTGNTEAFF.

Many counts were recorded for this clonotype. The chain is built from TRBV12-3 or TRBV12-4 and TRBJ2-7; D is uncertain. Trimming stripped 4 bases from V and 0 bases from J, with 7 bases between. CDR3 length: 13 residues. This CDR3 is CASSSGPSYEQYF. DNA for the CDR3: TGTGCCAGCAGTTCCGGGCCCTCCTACGAGCAGTACTTC.

This clonotype was detected ten times or more. The CDR3 coding sequence is TGTGCCAGCAGAGCCGGGACAGAAGCTTTCTTT. Protein product: CASRAGTEAFF. V gene TRBV3-1 combines with J gene TRBJ1-1, with D maybe TRBD1 (6 bases). Germline V CDR1 and CDR2: LGHDT, YNNKEL (reference sequence). V lost 6 bases and J lost 8, with 10 bases in between. This CDR3 spans 11 amino acids. The full variable domain, its missing parts supplied by reference TRBV3-1 and TRBJ1-1, is DTAVSQTPKYLVTQMGNDKSIKCEQNLGHDTMYWYKQDSKKFLKIMFSYNNKELIINETVPNRFSPKSPDKAHLNLHINSLELGDSAVYFCASRAGTEAFFGQGTRLTVV.

This clonotype was observed many times. This chain connects TRBV6-5 to TRBJ2-3; unclear D gene. In germline, CDR1 is MNHEY, CDR2 SVGAGI. This CDR3 spans 14 amino acids. The V gene lost 1 base and the J gene lost 4 bases, with 9 bases spanning the gap. In DNA form, the CDR3 reads TGTGCCAGCAGTTACTACGTAAGCGCAGATACGCAGTATTTT. Translation: CASSYYVSADTQYF.

The V and J genes are TRBV7-2 and TRBJ2-1, with 7 nucleotides matching TRBD1. This CDR3 comprises 15 residues. CDR1 and CDR2 (germline): SGHTA, FQGNSA. V lost 3 bases and J lost 7; bases outside the gene matches: 9. The CDR3 DNA reads TGTGCCAGCAGCTTCGGACAGGAACAGAAGAATGAGCAGTTCTTC. This encodes CASSFGQEQKNEQFF.

This clonotype was counted many times. The gene calls are TRBV20-1 and TRBJ2-3; the D gene could be TRBD1 or TRBD2 (6 bases each). The CDR3 spans 15 residues. Germline-derived CDR1 and CDR2 are DFQATT and SNEGSKA (reference sequence). Deletions cut 6 bases from V and 3 bases from J, with 19 bases between. CDR3 sequence: CSAPQRGGFTDTQYF. The CDR3, as DNA: TGCAGTGCCCCTCAGAGAGGGGGGTTTACAGATACGCAGTATTTT.

This clonotype was detected a few times. One end of the junction varies from germline; a read error may be responsible. The gene calls are TRBV3-1 and TRBJ1-1; TRBD1 is a possible D gene (6 bases). CDR3 length equals 17 residues. Germline lookup yields CDR1 LGHDT and CDR2 YNNKEL (reference sequence). In DNA, the CDR3 is TGTGCCAGCTGCCAAGATGAGGGGGGAGGGCTGCGGACTGAAGCTTTCTTT. Translated, it gives CASCQDEGGGLRTEAFF.